The 10 T cell receptor beta chains reported below all come from one sample, sequenced in a study of vaccination and CD4 T cells after COVID-19. Oncomine TCR Beta short-read sequencing was applied to DNA from cultured CD4+ T cells. TCRdb independently ran MiXCR on the PCR reads; one entry per CDR3 protein. This table holds about 17,000 distinct CDR3 sequences, under 55% found once. Their cognate antigens are unknown. The treatment is: approximately 9-day PBMC culture with coronavirus spike peptide pools or control peptides (ViraFEST assay). The sample was CD4+ T cells from blood, cultured in vitro, taken before SARS-CoV-2 vaccination. These receptors originate from a human donor who received a COVID-19 vaccine.

This clonotype has only a few counts. The V gene is TRBV12-3 or TRBV12-4, the J gene TRBJ1-2; D not resolved. V lost 0 bases, J lost 4 bases, and 6 bases lay in between. The CDR3 consists of 13 residues. The CDR3 DNA reads as TGTGCCAGCAGTTTAGCGGGAGCCTATGGCTACACCTTC. Amino acids: CASSLAGAYGYTF.

The rearrangement joins TRBV6-1 to TRBJ1-1; 7 positions match TRBD1. CDR3 length: 13 residues. Germline-derived CDR1 and CDR2 are MNHNS and SASEGT. Trimming cost V 6 bases and J 14 bases; bases outside gene matches: 15. The CDR3 sequence: CASRASGTAKPFF. The DNA for the CDR3 is TGTGCCAGCAGGGCCTCCGGGACAGCCAAACCCTTCTTT.

This rearrangement joins TRBV20-1 to TRBJ2-3; D is possibly TRBD1 (5 bases). The CDR3 is 15 amino acids. Trimming took 5 bases from V and 3 from J, leaving 18 bases between them. Germline values: CDR1 DFQATT, CDR2 SNEGSKA (reference sequence). The CDR3 loop reads CSAPARGRATDTQYF. In DNA form, the CDR3 reads TGCAGTGCTCCTGCAAGGGGTCGGGCGACAGATACGCAGTATTTT.

This clonotype is labeled medium-sized. This chain joins TRBV18 and TRBJ1-2; TRBD1 matches at 9 bases. CDR1 is KGHSH and CDR2 is LQKENI in the germline V gene. V was pared by 5 bases and J by 6 bases, with 7 bases of the junction left unmatched. The CDR3 is 14 residues long. CDR3 bases: TGTGCCAGCTCAAATCCGGGACAGGGAAATGGCTACACCTTC. Its translation is CASSNPGQGNGYTF. Looking up the rest from reference TRBV18 and TRBJ1-2 gives the full variable domain: NAGVMQNPRHLVRRRGQEARLRCSPMKGHSHVYWYRQLPEEGLKFMVYLQKENIIDESGMPKERFSAEFPKEGPSILRIQQVVRGDSAAYFCASSNPGQGNGYTFGSGTRLTVV.

The J gene is TRBJ2-6, the V gene TRBV19; D is unresolved. Germline V CDR1 and CDR2: LNHDA, SQIVND (reference sequence). Trimming took off 3 bases at V and 1 base at J, with 10 bases between the two ends. The CDR3 contains 16 residues. CDR3 sequence reads: CASSIGRASGANVLTF. In DNA form, the CDR3 reads TGTGCCAGTAGTATTGGCCGGGCTTCTGGGGCCAACGTCCTGACTTTC.

V gene TRBV12-5 combines with J gene TRBJ1-6; D may be TRBD1 (6 bases). The germline V gene encodes CDR1 LGHNT and CDR2 FRNRAP. The CDR3 has 17 amino acids. V was shortened by 0 bases and J by 6 bases, with 15 bases between the two germline ends. CDR3 nucleotides: TGTGCTAGTGGTTTGGTACGACAGGAGCTCTTTAATTCACCCCTCCACTTT. Residues: CASGLVRQELFNSPLHF.

The sample holds a few counts of this clonotype. This chain uses TRBV19 with TRBJ1-5; no clear D gene. Looked up from germline, CDR1 is LNHDA and CDR2 is SQIVND (reference sequence). The CDR3 spans 15 residues. V was shortened by 2 bases and J by 0 bases, with 8 bases between the two germline ends. The CDR3 sequence: CASSIPGFSNQPQHF. The CDR3 DNA sequence: TGTGCCAGTAGTATACCAGGCTTTAGCAATCAGCCCCAGCATTTT.

The chain employs TRBV24-1 and TRBJ2-1; D is uncertain. Germline V gene data show CDR1 as KGHDR and CDR2 as SFDVKD. Trimming pared 4 bases from V and 9 bases from J, leaving 12 bases between. The CDR3 is 13 amino acids. The CDR3 nucleotides are TGTGCCACCAGTGACCCCGGACGGCTTGAGCAGTTCTTC. Protein product: CATSDPGRLEQFF.

The chain is built from TRBV27 and TRBJ1-3, with D uncertain. Germline V gene lookup returns CDR1 MNHEY and CDR2 SMNVEV (reference sequence). The CDR3 is made up of 16 amino acids. Trimming took off 7 bases at V and 0 bases at J, with 16 bases between the two ends. Written as DNA, the CDR3 is TGTGCCAGCATGCCGTCCGGACGGTTCTCTGGAAACACCATATATTTT. The encoded protein is CASMPSGRFSGNTIYF.

The genes are TRBV6-5 and TRBJ2-5, with a tentative D call TRBD2 (7 bases). The CDR3 is 14 amino acids. The V gene's germline CDR1 is MNHEY and CDR2 SVGAGI. V lost 2 bases, J lost 2 bases, and 9 bases lay in between. Here the CDR3 reads CASSYRGGQETQYF. In nucleotides, the CDR3 is TGTGCCAGCAGTTACAGGGGGGGGCAAGAGACCCAGTACTTC.